The 29 T cell receptor beta chains in this list originate from one sample, sequenced in a study of neurological immune-mediated disorders. TCRdb passed the 5' RACE reads through MiXCR, listing each CDR3 protein once. The sample contains about 84,000 distinct CDR3 sequences, 10% to 13% of which appear only once. Sequencing used PBMCs. The source of these receptors is a man aged 40-49 years in good health.

This clonotype was seen ten or more times. The chain employs TRBV15 and TRBJ1-4; tentatively, D is TRBD1 (6 bases). The V end was cut by 0 bases, the J end by 7 bases, with 12 bases between. CDR1 LNHNV and CDR2 YYDKDF come from the germline V gene (reference sequence). This CDR3 contains 15 residues. For the CDR3, the DNA is TGTGCCACCAGCAGAGAACCCTGGACAGTTGAAAAACTGTTTTTT. This encodes CATSREPWTVEKLFF. Using reference TRBV15 and TRBJ1-4 for the parts outside the CDR3, the full variable domain is DAMVIQNPRYQVTQFGKPVTLSCSQTLNHNVMYWYQQKSSQAPKLLFHYYDKDFNNEADTPDNFQSRRPNTSFCFLDIRSPGLGDTAMYLCATSREPWTVEKLFFGSGTQLSVL.

This clonotype came up many times. The chain couples TRBV7-9 to TRBJ2-3; tentatively, D is TRBD2 (5 bases). The CDR3 is made up of 13 amino acids. The germline CDR1 and CDR2 sequences are SEHNR and FQNEAQ (reference sequence). Trimming removed 0 bases at V and 6 bases at J, with 7 bases between. This chain's CDR3 is CASSLAGGDTQYF. CDR3 DNA sequence: TGTGCCAGCAGCTTAGCCGGCGGGGATACGCAGTATTTT.

In its sample, this clonotype was seen a few times. V usage is TRBV11-2 and J usage is TRBJ2-3; D is perhaps TRBD1 or TRBD2 (5 bases each). The V gene lost 3 bases and the J gene lost 3 bases, with 10 bases spanning the gap. The V gene's germline CDR1 is SGHAT and CDR2 FQNNGV. The CDR3 length is 14 residues. The CDR3 loop reads CASSLGTLTDTQYF. DNA for the CDR3: TGTGCCAGCAGCTTGGGGACCTTAACAGATACGCAGTATTTT.

This clonotype was recorded many times. The J gene is TRBJ1-1, the V gene TRBV2; D remains unclear. Germline V gene lookup returns CDR1 SNHLY and CDR2 FYNNEI. This CDR3 spans 13 amino acids. V gave up 7 bases and J gave up 0 bases, with 9 bases separating them. CDR3 region: CASTTQLNTEAFF. CDR3 DNA sequence: TGTGCCAGCACCACCCAACTGAACACTGAAGCTTTCTTT.

This clonotype was picked up many times. The gene calls are TRBV6-6 and TRBJ1-1, with D tentatively TRBD1 (6 bases). The V and J ends lost 2 bases and 5 bases respectively, with 9 bases between them. The length of the CDR3 is 13 residues. The germline gives CDR1 MNHNY, CDR2 SVGAGI (reference sequence). Written as DNA, the CDR3 is TGTGCCAGCAGTTACCCACAGGGAACTGAAGCTTTCTTT. Translating gives CASSYPQGTEAFF.

This clonotype has a count of ten or more. This chain links TRBV3-1 with TRBJ2-7; D is unresolved. Germline V CDR1 and CDR2: LGHDT, YNNKEL (reference sequence). Trimming took 4 bases from V and 2 from J, leaving 12 bases between them. The CDR3 is 14 residues long. The CDR3 loop reads CASSPGPGAYEQYF. The CDR3 DNA sequence: TGTGCCAGCAGCCCCGGACCTGGGGCCTACGAGCAGTACTTC.

This clonotype was counted many times. The V call is TRBV11-2, the J call TRBJ1-3, with D possibly matching TRBD1 (6 bases). In germline, CDR1 is SGHAT, CDR2 FQNNGV. V lost 4 bases and J lost 5, with 12 bases in between. This CDR3 has 14 amino acids. The CDR3 DNA reads TGTGCCAGCAGCTCCTCCGGGACAAGAAACACCATATATTTT. Translation: CASSSSGTRNTIYF.

There are many counts of this clonotype. The CDR3 loop reads CASSPFAALPLYEQYF. CDR3 coding DNA: TGTGCCAGCAGCCCCTTCGCAGCCCTACCCCTCTACGAGCAGTACTTC. The chain is built from TRBV7-2 and TRBJ2-7; unclear D gene. Deletions cut 5 bases from V and 3 bases from J, with 20 bases between. Germline values: CDR1 SGHTA, CDR2 FQGNSA. The CDR3 is 16 amino acids.

This clonotype showed up many times. V usage is TRBV29-1 and J usage is TRBJ2-3; 12 positions agree with TRBD1. Germline CDR1 reads SQVTM; CDR2 reads ANQGSEA. The J segment lost 5 bases and the V segment lost 6 bases, leaving 3 bases of the junction unmatched. The CDR3 spans 13 residues. CDR3 protein: CSVGQGAVDTQYF. For the CDR3, the DNA is TGCAGCGTGGGACAGGGGGCTGTAGATACGCAGTATTTT.

This clonotype has more than one count but fewer than ten. Written as DNA, the CDR3 is TGCAGTGCTAGAGATAAGTTGAAAGACTACGAGCAGTACTTC. It codes for CSARDKLKDYEQYF. The chain combines TRBV20-1 with TRBJ2-7; no reliable D call. The CDR3 sequence is 14 residues long. Germline V lookup: CDR1 DFQATT, CDR2 SNEGSKA (reference sequence). V lost 0 bases and J lost 3, with 12 bases in between.

This chain connects TRBV12-3 or TRBV12-4 to TRBJ2-1; 9 bases map to TRBD2. The CDR3 runs 14 residues. J gave up 0 bases and V 9 bases, and 3 bases lay outside the gene matches. DNA for the CDR3: TGTGCCAGTCTTAGCGGGAGCTCCTACAATGAGCAGTTCTTC. This translates into CASLSGSSYNEQFF.

The table lists this clonotype with many counts. CDR3 sequence: CASSSLAGYNEQFF. The CDR3 nucleotides are TGTGCCAGCAGCTCATTAGCCGGCTACAATGAGCAGTTCTTC. This sequence joins TRBV7-9 and TRBJ2-1; no definite D call. Trimming stripped 4 bases from V and 3 bases from J, with 10 bases between. CDR3 length: 14 amino acids. Germline V gene data show CDR1 as SEHNR and CDR2 as FQNEAQ (reference sequence).

This clonotype was found a few times. J is TRBJ2-3 and V is TRBV12-3 or TRBV12-4, with D unclear. Trimming stripped 4 bases from V and 4 bases from J, with 6 bases between. CDR3 length: 12 residues. CDR3 loop: CASSYRADTQYF. The CDR3 region has the DNA TGTGCCAGCAGTTACCGAGCAGATACGCAGTATTTT.

This chain links TRBV29-1 with TRBJ1-2; D unresolved. The CDR3 runs to 11 residues. Germline CDR1 SQVTM, CDR2 ANQGSEA. Trimming shortened V by 5 bases and J by 1 base, and 5 bases separated the two germline ends. The DNA for the CDR3 is TGCAGCGTTAGGAATAACTATGGCTACACCTTC. As protein: CSVRNNYGYTF.

As for this clonotype: A much larger clone sits a single nucleotide away, making a read error possible. V gene TRBV2 combines with J gene TRBJ2-3; D assignment may be TRBD1 or TRBD2 (5 bases each). Trimming took 5 bases from V and 7 from J, leaving 10 bases between them. Per the germline V gene, CDR1 is SNHLY and CDR2 is FYNNEI. The CDR3 runs to 12 residues. In DNA, the CDR3 is TGTGCCAGCAGTTGGGACCGCAATACGCAGTATTTT. Its protein is CASSWDRNTQYF.

This clonotype occurred many times. V is TRBV5-1 and J is TRBJ2-5; the D gene is possibly TRBD2 (5 bases). CDR1 and CDR2 (germline): SGHRS, YFSETQ. Trimming left V 4 bases short and J 0 bases short, with 13 bases between. The CDR3 is made up of 15 amino acids. The CDR3 here is CASSEGGLHQETQYF. In nucleotides, the CDR3 is TGCGCCAGCAGCGAGGGCGGACTTCACCAAGAGACCCAGTACTTC.

This clonotype occurred many times. V and J are TRBV5-1 and TRBJ2-2; unclear D gene. Trimming stripped 0 bases from V and 1 base from J, with 7 bases between. The CDR3 sequence is 15 residues long. Looked up from germline, CDR1 is SGHRS and CDR2 is YFSETQ. The DNA for the CDR3 is TGCGCCAGCAGCTTGGTAACACGGAACACCGGGGAGCTGTTTTTT. Its protein is CASSLVTRNTGELFF. Variable domain in full (rest from reference TRBV5-1 and TRBJ2-2): KAGVTQTPRYLIKTRGQQVTLSCSPISGHRSVSWYQQTPGQGLQFLFEYFSETQRNKGNFPGRFSGRQFSNSRSEMNVSTLELGDSALYLCASSLVTRNTGELFFGEGSRLTVL.

This clonotype was seen ten or more times. This chain uses TRBV5-1 with TRBJ2-1; 8 bases map to TRBD2. Germline assignment: CDR1 SGHRS and CDR2 YFSETQ. The CDR3 has 16 amino acids. The junction had 14 bases not matched to a gene; V was cut back by 4 bases and J by 8 bases. This chain's CDR3 is CASSPPFGREAHEQFF. The CDR3 nucleotides are TGCGCCAGCAGCCCCCCGTTTGGGCGGGAGGCTCATGAGCAGTTCTTC.

This clonotype showed up many times. This chain uses TRBV12-3 or TRBV12-4 with TRBJ1-2; tentative D call: TRBD1 (6 bases). Trimming removed 8 bases from V and 5 bases from J, with 9 bases in between. CDR3 length: 11 amino acids. The CDR3 sequence is CASERGYGYTF. The CDR3 nucleotides read TGTGCCAGCGAAAGGGGGTATGGCTACACCTTC.

This clonotype was observed at least ten times. The rearrangement links TRBV19 to TRBJ1-2; no reliable D call. Between the trimmed V and J ends, which lost 3 bases and 6 bases, there was a span of 5 bases. Germline CDR1 reads LNHDA; CDR2 reads SQIVND (reference sequence). CDR3 size: 11 residues. DNA for the CDR3: TGTGCCAGTAGTATTGGAGATGGCTACACCTTC. It translates to CASSIGDGYTF.

This clonotype was recorded many times. The CDR3 sequence is CASSLGTQATNEKLFF. The CDR3 DNA reads as TGCGCCAGCAGCTTGGGGACTCAAGCAACTAATGAAAAACTGTTTTTT. This rearrangement joins TRBV5-1 to TRBJ1-4, with D uncertain. Trimming stripped 0 bases from V and 0 bases from J, with 9 bases between. This CDR3 is 16 amino acids long. Germline CDR1 SGHRS, CDR2 YFSETQ. Using reference TRBV5-1 and TRBJ1-4 for the parts outside the CDR3, the full variable domain is KAGVTQTPRYLIKTRGQQVTLSCSPISGHRSVSWYQQTPGQGLQFLFEYFSETQRNKGNFPGRFSGRQFSNSRSEMNVSTLELGDSALYLCASSLGTQATNEKLFFGSGTQLSVL.

This clonotype has a count of ten or more. One end of the junction does not line up with germline, which may come from a read error. The rearrangement links TRBV7-7 to TRBJ2-1; 10 bases are a match to TRBD2. The CDR3 has 16 residues. Germline V gene sequence: CDR1 SSHAT, CDR2 FNYEAQ (reference sequence). CDR3 in amino acids: CASSLAGGRGEDEQFF. The CDR3 DNA is TGTGCTAGCAGCTTAGCGGGAGGTCGAGGGGAGGATGAGCAGTTCTTC.

This clonotype has at least ten counts. This chain joins TRBV24-1 and TRBJ2-1; 7 positions match TRBD1. V trimming: 5 bases; J trimming: 7 bases; junction bases outside the gene matches: 13. The CDR3 loop spans 16 amino acids. Per germline, CDR1 KGHDR and CDR2 SFDVKD. CDR3 sequence reads: CATSAPGTVSRNEQFF. As DNA, the CDR3 is TGTGCCACCAGTGCCCCCGGGACAGTAAGTAGGAATGAGCAGTTCTTC.

This clonotype was counted many times. V is TRBV6-8 and J is TRBJ2-7, with D possibly TRBD1 on 5 matching bases. V was pared by 4 bases and J by 3 bases, with 25 bases between. This CDR3 is 18 amino acids long. Germline CDR1 reads MNHGY; CDR2 reads SAAAGT. CDR3 residues: CASSSGLGALQINYEQYF. Written as DNA, the CDR3 is TGTGCCAGCAGTTCAGGCCTAGGGGCTTTGCAGATAAACTACGAGCAGTACTTC.

This clonotype was detected many times. The chain links TRBV6-5 to TRBJ2-6, with D unclear. There are 12 residues in the CDR3. V was shortened by 9 bases and J by 7 bases, with 10 bases between the two germline ends. Germline V gives CDR1 MNHEY, CDR2 SVGAGI. CDR3 loop: CASGSPANVLTF. CDR3 coding DNA: TGTGCCAGTGGGTCTCCAGCCAACGTCCTGACTTTC.

This clonotype appeared many times. The chain uses TRBV12-3 or TRBV12-4 and TRBJ2-1; D gene uncertain. V lost 1 base, J lost 8 bases, and 3 bases lay in between. The CDR3 has 11 amino acids. CDR3 loop: CASSLGDEQFF. In DNA form, the CDR3 reads TGTGCCAGCAGTTTAGGGGATGAGCAGTTCTTC.

This clonotype was observed at least ten times. This rearrangement joins TRBV5-4 to TRBJ2-7, with D unresolved. Germline V gene data show CDR1 as SGHNT and CDR2 as YYREEE (reference sequence). Deletions cut 10 bases from V and 2 bases from J, with 7 bases between. CDR3 length: 10 amino acids. The CDR3 DNA is TGTGCCGTGGGGACCTACGAGCAGTACTTC. This encodes CAVGTYEQYF.

This clonotype was observed many times. The V call is TRBV9, the J call TRBJ2-5, with TRBD1 identical over 8 bases. Germline V gene sequence: CDR1 SGDLS, CDR2 YYNGEE. The CDR3 runs 14 residues. Germline trimming cut 0 bases from V and 3 bases from J; bases unmatched to any gene: 1. The CDR3 DNA sequence: TGTGCCAGCAGCGTAGGACAGGGGAAAGAGACCCAGTACTTC. Protein: CASSVGQGKETQYF.

This clonotype has at least ten counts. V gene TRBV12-3 or TRBV12-4 combines with J gene TRBJ1-2, with 7 bases identical to TRBD1. This CDR3 spans 14 amino acids. After removal of 0 bases from V and 7 bases from J, the junction contained 5 bases not matched to a gene. CDR3 DNA sequence: TGTGCCAGCAGTTTAGCTACAGGGGTGGCTGGCTACACCTTC. The encoded protein is CASSLATGVAGYTF.